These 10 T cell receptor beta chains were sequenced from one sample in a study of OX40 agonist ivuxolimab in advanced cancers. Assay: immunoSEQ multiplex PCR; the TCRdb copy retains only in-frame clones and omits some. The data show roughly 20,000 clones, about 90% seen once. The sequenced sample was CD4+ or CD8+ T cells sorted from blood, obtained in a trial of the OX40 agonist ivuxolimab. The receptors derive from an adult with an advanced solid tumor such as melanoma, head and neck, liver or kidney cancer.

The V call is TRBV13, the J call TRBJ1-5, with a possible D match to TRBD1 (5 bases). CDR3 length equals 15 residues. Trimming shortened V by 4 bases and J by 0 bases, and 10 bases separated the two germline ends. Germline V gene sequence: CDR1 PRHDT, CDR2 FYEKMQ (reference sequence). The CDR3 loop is CASSSGTDSNQPQHF. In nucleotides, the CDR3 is TGTGCCAGCAGCTCCGGGACGGATAGCAATCAGCCCCAGCATTTT.

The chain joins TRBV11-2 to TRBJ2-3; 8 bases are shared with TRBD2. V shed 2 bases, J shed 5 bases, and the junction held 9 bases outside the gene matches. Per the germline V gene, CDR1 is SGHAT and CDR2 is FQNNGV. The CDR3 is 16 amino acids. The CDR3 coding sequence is TGTGCCAGCAGCTTAATGGCAAGCGGGGGTGGAGATACGCAGTATTTT. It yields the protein CASSLMASGGGDTQYF. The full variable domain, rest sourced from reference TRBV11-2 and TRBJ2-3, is EAGVAQSPRYKIIEKRQSVAFWCNPISGHATLYWYQQILGQGPKLLIQFQNNGVVDDSQLPKDRFSAERLKGVDSTLKIQPAKLEDSAVYLCASSLMASGGGDTQYFGPGTRLTVL.

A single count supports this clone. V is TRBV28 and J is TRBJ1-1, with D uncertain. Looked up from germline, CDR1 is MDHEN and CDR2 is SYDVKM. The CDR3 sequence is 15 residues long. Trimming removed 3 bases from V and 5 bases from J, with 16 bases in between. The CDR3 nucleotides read TGTGCCAGCAGTTTTAACGGCGAATGGTGGACTGAAGCTTTCTTT. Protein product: CASSFNGEWWTEAFF. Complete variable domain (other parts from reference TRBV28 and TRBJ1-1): DVKVTQSSRYLVKRTGEKVFLECVQDMDHENMFWYRQDPGLGLRLIYFSYDVKMKEKGDIPEGYSVSREKKERFSLILESASTNQTSMYLCASSFNGEWWTEAFFGQGTRLTVV.

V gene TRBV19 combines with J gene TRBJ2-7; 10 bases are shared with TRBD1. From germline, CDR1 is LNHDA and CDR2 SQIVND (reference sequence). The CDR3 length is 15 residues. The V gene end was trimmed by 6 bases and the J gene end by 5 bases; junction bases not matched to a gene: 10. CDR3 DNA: TGTGCCAGTAGGACCCTCCGGGACAGGGGCCACGAGCAGTACTTC. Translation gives CASRTLRDRGHEQYF.

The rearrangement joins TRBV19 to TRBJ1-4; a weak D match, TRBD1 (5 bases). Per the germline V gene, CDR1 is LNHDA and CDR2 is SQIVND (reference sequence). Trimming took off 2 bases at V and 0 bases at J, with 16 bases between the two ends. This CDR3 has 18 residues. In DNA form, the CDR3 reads TGTGCCAGTAGTATATACGGGGACCTCGGATCAACTAATGAAAAACTGTTTTTT. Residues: CASSIYGDLGSTNEKLFF.

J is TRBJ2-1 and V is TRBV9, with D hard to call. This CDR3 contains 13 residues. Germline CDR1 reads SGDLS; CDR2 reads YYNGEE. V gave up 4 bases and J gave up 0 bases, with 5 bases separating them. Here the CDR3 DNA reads TGTGCCAGCAGCTCTAGCTCCTACAATGAGCAGTTCTTC. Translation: CASSSSSYNEQFF.

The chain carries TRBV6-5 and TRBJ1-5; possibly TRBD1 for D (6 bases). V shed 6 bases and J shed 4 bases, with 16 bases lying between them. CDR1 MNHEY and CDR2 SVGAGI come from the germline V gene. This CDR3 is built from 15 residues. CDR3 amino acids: CASSPGQGQNQPQHF. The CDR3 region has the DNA TGTGCCAGCAGCCCGGGCCAGGGGCAAAATCAGCCCCAGCATTTT.

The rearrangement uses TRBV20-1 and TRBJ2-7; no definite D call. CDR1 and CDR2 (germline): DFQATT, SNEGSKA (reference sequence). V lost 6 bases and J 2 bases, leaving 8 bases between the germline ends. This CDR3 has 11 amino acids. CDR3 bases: TGCAGTGCAGATACCACCTACGAGCAGTACTTC. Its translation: CSADTTYEQYF.

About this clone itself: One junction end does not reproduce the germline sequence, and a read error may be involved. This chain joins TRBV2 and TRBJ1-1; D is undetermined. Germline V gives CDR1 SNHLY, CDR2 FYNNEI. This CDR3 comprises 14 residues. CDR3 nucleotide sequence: TGTGCCAGCAGGGAAGGACTTATGAACACTGAAGCTTTCTTT. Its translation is CASREGLMNTEAFF.

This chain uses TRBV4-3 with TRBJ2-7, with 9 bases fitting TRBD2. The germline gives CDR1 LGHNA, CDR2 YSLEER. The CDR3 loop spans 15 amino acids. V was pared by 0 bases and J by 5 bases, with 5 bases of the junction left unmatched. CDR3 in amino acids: CASSQDGGRGNEQYF. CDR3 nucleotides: TGCGCCAGCAGCCAAGATGGCGGGAGGGGGAACGAGCAGTACTTC.